This T cell receptor (beta chain) was obtained from a study of Graves' ophthalmopathy and Graves' hyperthyroidism. Stable hyperthyroidism denotes an absence of ophthalmopathy throughout 18 months of follow-up. Investigators amplified TCR beta CDR3 regions from RNA transcripts. Amplification began with first-round RT-PCR using HTBI primers, then second-round multiplex PCR was performed. TCRdb passed the multiplex PCR reads through MiXCR, listing each CDR3 protein once. The table has some 25,000 distinct CDR3 sequences, 45% to 60% seen once. To note about this clonotype: Because it lacks the conserved phenylalanine or tryptophan at the end, this CDR3 is likely a read error.

Sequencing input: peripheral blood. The clonotype was recovered from an adult woman with stable Graves' hyperthyroidism.

The CDR3 loop reads CASGGIAGGWEQYS. DNA of the CDR3: TGTGCCAGCGGGGGAATTGCGGGAGGGTGGGAGCAGTACTCC. The chain employs TRBV6-1 and TRBJ2-7; 9 bases align to TRBD2. Germline V gene data show CDR1 as MNHNS and CDR2 as SASEGT. V shed 8 bases, J shed 7 bases, and the junction held 12 bases outside the gene matches. CDR3 size: 14 residues.